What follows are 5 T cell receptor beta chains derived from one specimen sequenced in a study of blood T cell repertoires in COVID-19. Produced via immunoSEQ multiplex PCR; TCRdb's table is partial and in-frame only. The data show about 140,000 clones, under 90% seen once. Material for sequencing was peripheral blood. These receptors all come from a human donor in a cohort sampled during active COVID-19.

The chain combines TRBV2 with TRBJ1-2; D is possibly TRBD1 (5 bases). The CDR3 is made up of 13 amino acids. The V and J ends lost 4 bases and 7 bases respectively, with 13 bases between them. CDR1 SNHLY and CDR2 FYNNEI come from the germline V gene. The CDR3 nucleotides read TGTGCCAGCAGTGTGTACAGGAGTAGTGGCTACACCTTC. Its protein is CASSVYRSSGYTF.

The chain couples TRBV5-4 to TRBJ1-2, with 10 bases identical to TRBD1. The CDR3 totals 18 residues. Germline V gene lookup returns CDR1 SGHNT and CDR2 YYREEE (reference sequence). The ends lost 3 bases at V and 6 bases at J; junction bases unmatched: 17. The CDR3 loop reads CASSSMTGGAGIRNGYTF. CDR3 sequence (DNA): TGTGCCAGCAGCTCGATGACAGGGGGCGCGGGTATCAGAAATGGCTACACCTTC.

The CDR3 sequence is CASSVSISLTGNPNYGYTF. Written as DNA, the CDR3 is TGTGCCAGCAGCGTCTCTATATCACTGACAGGGAATCCAAACTATGGCTACACCTTC. The chain combines TRBV9 with TRBJ1-2, with 7 nucleotides matching TRBD1. Germline V lookup: CDR1 SGDLS, CDR2 YYNGEE. The V gene end was trimmed by 2 bases and the J gene end by 2 bases; junction bases not matched to a gene: 18. The CDR3 spans 19 residues.

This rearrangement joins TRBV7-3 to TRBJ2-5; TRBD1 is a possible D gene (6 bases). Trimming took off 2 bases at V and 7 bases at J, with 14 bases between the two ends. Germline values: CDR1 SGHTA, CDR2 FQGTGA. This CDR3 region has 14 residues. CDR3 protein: CASSLVGGPTTQYF. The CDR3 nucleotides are TGTGCCAGCAGCTTAGTTGGGGGCCCTACGACCCAGTACTTC.

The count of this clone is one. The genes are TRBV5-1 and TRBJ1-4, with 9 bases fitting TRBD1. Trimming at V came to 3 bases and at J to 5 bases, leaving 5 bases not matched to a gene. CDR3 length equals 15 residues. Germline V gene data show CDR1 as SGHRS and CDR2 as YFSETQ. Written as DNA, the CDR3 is TGCGCCAGCAGCTCAGAAGGGACAGGGAATGAAAAACTGTTTTTT. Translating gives CASSSEGTGNEKLFF.